The 8 T cell receptor beta chains below all came from one sample that was sequenced in a study of T cells in Graves' hyperthyroidism and ophthalmopathy. Amplification of TCR beta CDR3 regions was performed using RNA transcripts as template. HTBI primers were the set used in a first-round RT-PCR of the TCR CDR3. TCRdb re-derived calls from the multiplex PCR reads in MiXCR, one entry per CDR3 protein. The data contain 300,000 to 450,000 distinct CDR3 sequences, approximately 15% of them seen just once; the ten biggest clones take up approximately 11%. Sequencing used blood. These receptor sequences come from a woman aged 55-69 years with Graves' hyperthyroidism.

This clonotype was recorded at least ten times. This chain connects TRBV30 to TRBJ2-5; D call uncertain. There are 14 residues in the CDR3. V dropped 1 base and J dropped 5 bases, with 14 bases sitting between them. The germline V gene has CDR1 GTSNPN and CDR2 SVGIG (reference sequence). DNA for the CDR3: TGTGCCTGGAGTGGTGCATGGGAAGGGGAGACCCAGTACTTC. Protein sequence: CAWSGAWEGETQYF. Using reference TRBV30 and TRBJ2-5 for the parts outside the CDR3, the full variable domain is SQTIHQWPATLVQPVGSPLSLECTVEGTSNPNLYWYRQAAGRGLQLLFYSVGIGQISSEVPQNLSASRPQDRQFILSSKKLLLSDSGFYLCAWSGAWEGETQYFGPGTRLLVL.

CDR3 DNA: TGTGCCAGCAGAGCCGGGGATGGCTACACCTTC. Residues: CASRAGDGYTF. This rearrangement joins TRBV2 to TRBJ1-2; unclear D gene. Germline V gene data show CDR1 as SNHLY and CDR2 as FYNNEI. The CDR3 extends over 11 amino acids. Trimming cost V 6 bases and J 6 bases, with 8 bases left between them.

This clonotype was observed many times. CDR3 coding DNA: TGCGCCAGCAGCCCATTTAGCGGGAGGGCGAACACCGGGGAGCTGTTTTTT. It encodes CASSPFSGRANTGELFF. V gene TRBV4-1 combines with J gene TRBJ2-2, with 11 bases matching TRBD2. Germline V gene sequence: CDR1 MGHRA, CDR2 YSYEKL. This CDR3 contains 17 residues. Losses at the gene ends were 4 bases for V and 0 bases for J; bases not matched to a gene: 4.

Notes on this clonotype: This clone may be a read error of a much larger clone one base away. The rearrangement links TRBV7-6 to TRBJ2-5, with D maybe TRBD1 (5 bases). The CDR3 is 15 amino acids. CDR1 SGHVS and CDR2 FNYEAQ come from the germline V gene. V was trimmed by 5 bases and J by 2 bases, leaving 15 bases between them. CDR3 protein: CASSPHFGQQETQYF. CDR3 bases: TGTGCCAGCAGCCCTCATTTCGGACAACAAGAGACCCAGTACTTC.

A few counts support this clonotype. The chain recombines TRBV19 with TRBJ2-1, with TRBD1 matching over 7 bases. CDR1 and CDR2 (germline): LNHDA, SQIVND (reference sequence). The CDR3 spans 15 residues. Trimming took 7 bases from V and 3 from J; bases not matched to a gene: 9. The chain's CDR3 is CASTLGAGGYNEQFF. CDR3 nucleotide sequence: TGTGCCAGTACCCTAGGGGCAGGGGGCTACAATGAGCAGTTCTTC.

The chain recombines TRBV27 with TRBJ1-4; 8 nucleotides agree with TRBD1. V lost 5 bases, J lost 8 bases, and 10 bases stayed unmatched. This CDR3 region has 15 residues. CDR1 and CDR2 (germline): MNHEY, SMNVEV (reference sequence). CDR3 DNA sequence: TGTGCCAGCAGTGCAACAGGGGGGTGGGAAGAAAAACTGTTTTTT. Translated: CASSATGGWEEKLFF.

Regarding this clonotype: A much larger clone is a single base away; this may be a read error. The conserved closing phenylalanine or tryptophan is absent in this CDR3, likely reflecting a read error. The gene calls are TRBV4-1 and TRBJ2-5, with D perhaps matching TRBD2 (5 bases). The length of the CDR3 is 13 residues. V lost 3 bases and J lost 5, with 10 bases in between. Germline V lookup: CDR1 MGHRA, CDR2 YSYEKL. This chain's CDR3 is CASSQWRRETQYL. Here the CDR3 DNA reads TGCGCCAGCAGCCAGTGGAGGCGGGAGACCCAGTACCTC.

This clonotype was observed at least ten times. The chain combines TRBV12-3 or TRBV12-4 with TRBJ2-5; TRBD2 agrees at 13 bases. This CDR3 comprises 15 residues. With 6 bases clipped from V and 2 bases from J, the junction kept 3 bases outside the gene matches. The CDR3 here is CASRRGLAGQETQYF. The CDR3 DNA reads as TGTGCCAGCAGGCGGGGACTAGCGGGACAAGAGACCCAGTACTTC.